The entry that follows covers one T cell receptor (beta chain) sequence. The antigen remains unidentified. This CDR3 comprises 14 residues. With 0 bases removed from V and 1 base from J, the gap between germline ends came to 6 bases. CDR1 and CDR2 (germline): KGHSH, LQKENI. This sample is drawn from a study of OX40 agonist ivuxolimab in advanced cancers. Libraries were prepared by immunoSEQ multiplex PCR; TCRdb keeps only in-frame clonotypes and omits some of them. The sample includes 50,000 to 60,000 clones, 82% of them seen just once. General study findings and limits: Circulating CD4+ and CD8+ T cells showed clonal expansion by week 6 at 0.1 to 3.0 mg/kg.

The starting material was CD4+ or CD8+ T cells sorted from blood, obtained in a trial of the OX40 agonist ivuxolimab. The TCR comes from an adult with an advanced solid tumor such as melanoma, head and neck, liver or kidney cancer. The gene calls are TRBV18 and TRBJ2-5; TRBD2 is a possible D gene (5 bases). The CDR3 coding sequence is TGTGCCAGCTCACCACCGAGGGTCCAAGAGACCCAGTACTTC. Its translation is CASSPPRVQETQYF.